The rows below give T cell receptor beta chains drawn from one sample of a study of blood T cell repertoires in COVID-19. Repertoires were generated with immunoSEQ multiplex PCR, while TCRdb's copy carries only in-frame clones and drops some. This table holds around 250,000 clones, approximately 83% found once. Material: PBMCs or T cells enriched from blood (not recorded which). These receptors were obtained from a woman in her forties or fifties who had recovered from COVID-19. Each CDR3 is given with its conserved first and last residue. The order of the fields is clone size, V gene, J gene, CDR3 protein. Some rows have no size entry. The others give once, few or many, or a class for an expanded clone.

abundance: .; v_gene: TRBV24-1; j_gene: TRBJ2-1; CDR3aa: CATGNRELEQFF
abundance: once; v_gene: TRBV6-2/TRBV6-3; j_gene: TRBJ2-7; CDR3aa: CASSYGPTSRYEQYF
abundance: .; v_gene: TRBV10-2; j_gene: TRBJ2-2; CDR3aa: CASTSSEWAGELFF
abundance: .; v_gene: TRBV6-5; j_gene: TRBJ1-1; CDR3aa: CASRYARKNTEAFF
abundance: .; v_gene: TRBV27; j_gene: TRBJ2-1; CDR3aa: CATSGGVQYNEQFF
abundance: .; v_gene: TRBV6-5; j_gene: TRBJ2-7; CDR3aa: CASSTGTDPYEQYF
abundance: .; v_gene: TRBV9; j_gene: TRBJ2-1; CDR3aa: CASSVRRESYNEQFF
abundance: .; v_gene: TRBV27; j_gene: TRBJ2-3; CDR3aa: CASRGTSGMTDTQYF
abundance: .; v_gene: TRBV19; j_gene: TRBJ1-1; CDR3aa: CASSNRQGGNTEAFF
abundance: .; v_gene: TRBV6-1; j_gene: TRBJ2-5; CDR3aa: CASSEGSQLFQETQYF
abundance: few; v_gene: TRBV7-2; j_gene: TRBJ2-7; CDR3aa: CASSFQYEQYF
abundance: .; v_gene: TRBV24-1; j_gene: TRBJ1-6; CDR3aa: CATTSTVERWERRLTRRNSPLHF
abundance: .; v_gene: TRBV28; j_gene: TRBJ2-5; CDR3aa: CASSSPITPDMKETQYF
abundance: .; v_gene: TRBV3-1/TRBV3-2; j_gene: TRBJ2-3; CDR3aa: CASSLKITSGTDTQYF
abundance: .; v_gene: TRBV29-1; j_gene: TRBJ2-1; CDR3aa: CSVDRGRINEQFF
abundance: .; v_gene: TRBV18; j_gene: TRBJ2-3; CDR3aa: CASSFEQLGASTDTQYF
abundance: once; v_gene: TRBV7-8; j_gene: TRBJ1-5; CDR3aa: CASSTGQGVFDQPQHF
abundance: .; v_gene: TRBV5-1; j_gene: TRBJ2-3; CDR3aa: CASRSSGTSTDTQYF
abundance: .; v_gene: TRBV2; j_gene: TRBJ1-5; CDR3aa: CASTHGGPNQPQHF
abundance: .; v_gene: TRBV6-5; j_gene: TRBJ1-1; CDR3aa: CASISRVAVPTEAFF
abundance: .; v_gene: TRBV27; j_gene: TRBJ1-1; CDR3aa: CASSLAGGRRTEAFF
abundance: .; v_gene: TRBV27; j_gene: TRBJ2-5; CDR3aa: CASSPWDSQETQYF
abundance: .; v_gene: TRBV9; j_gene: TRBJ2-5; CDR3aa: CASSLERGTQYF
abundance: .; v_gene: TRBV5-6; j_gene: TRBJ2-3; CDR3aa: CASSFLSGVLSDTQYF
abundance: once; v_gene: TRBV7-9; j_gene: TRBJ1-1; CDR3aa: CASSPDRGFTEAFF
abundance: .; v_gene: TRBV6-5; j_gene: TRBJ2-5; CDR3aa: CASKPPGETQYF
abundance: .; v_gene: TRBV5-1; j_gene: TRBJ2-3; CDR3aa: CASSVALAGVGDTDTQYF
abundance: .; v_gene: TRBV19; j_gene: TRBJ2-2; CDR3aa: CASSKIGTPNTGELFF
abundance: .; v_gene: TRBV6-5; j_gene: TRBJ1-2; CDR3aa: CASSQTDGNYGYTF
abundance: .; v_gene: TRBV19; j_gene: TRBJ1-4; CDR3aa: CASSIDLGVNEKLFF
abundance: few; v_gene: TRBV28; j_gene: TRBJ1-5; CDR3aa: CASSLPGDNQPQHF
abundance: .; v_gene: TRBV7-9; j_gene: TRBJ2-7; CDR3aa: CASSSGNNEQYF
abundance: .; v_gene: TRBV10-1; j_gene: TRBJ2-7; CDR3aa: CASSESSIAPYEQYF
abundance: .; v_gene: TRBV28; j_gene: TRBJ2-3; CDR3aa: CASSPLSSGRDTDTQYF
abundance: .; v_gene: TRBV19; j_gene: TRBJ1-5; CDR3aa: CASSSSNSNQPQHF
abundance: .; v_gene: TRBV27; j_gene: TRBJ2-7; CDR3aa: CASSSAGTRYEQYF
abundance: .; v_gene: TRBV29-1; j_gene: TRBJ2-7; CDR3aa: CSVEQGPPYEQYF
abundance: .; v_gene: TRBV2; j_gene: TRBJ1-1; CDR3aa: CASSGQANTEAFF
abundance: .; v_gene: TRBV28; j_gene: TRBJ2-5; CDR3aa: CASRGHQTQETQYF
abundance: medium-sized; v_gene: TRBV11-2; j_gene: TRBJ2-1; CDR3aa: CASSLGTGDNEQFF
abundance: .; v_gene: TRBV6-5; j_gene: TRBJ2-2; CDR3aa: CASRDLSAGELFF
abundance: .; v_gene: TRBV12-5; j_gene: TRBJ2-1; CDR3aa: CASGNPGQGAYNEQFF
abundance: .; v_gene: TRBV28; j_gene: TRBJ1-4; CDR3aa: CASSLGRGELFF
abundance: .; v_gene: TRBV4-1; j_gene: TRBJ2-1; CDR3aa: CASRVGGGPYNEQFF
abundance: once; v_gene: TRBV11-3; j_gene: TRBJ2-1; CDR3aa: CASSFSGSTYNEQFF
abundance: .; v_gene: TRBV19; j_gene: TRBJ2-2; CDR3aa: CASLAGERYGELFF
abundance: .; v_gene: TRBV6-5; j_gene: TRBJ2-7; CDR3aa: CASSYHDRVLEQYF
abundance: .; v_gene: TRBV11-2; j_gene: TRBJ2-3; CDR3aa: CASSLDAPAGGTDTQYF
abundance: once; v_gene: TRBV28; j_gene: TRBJ2-5; CDR3aa: CASSRGLAGVETQYF
abundance: .; v_gene: TRBV5-4; j_gene: TRBJ2-5; CDR3aa: CASSSIPGPGETQYF
abundance: .; v_gene: TRBV2; j_gene: TRBJ2-7; CDR3aa: CASSDDRGNGEQYF
abundance: .; v_gene: TRBV5-4; j_gene: TRBJ1-2; CDR3aa: CASSLDHRGGDYGYTF
abundance: .; v_gene: TRBV6-2/TRBV6-3; j_gene: TRBJ1-2; CDR3aa: CASSLRGGNGYTF
abundance: few; v_gene: TRBV28; j_gene: TRBJ1-2; CDR3aa: CASRPTGPGGYTF